This entry lists 17 T cell receptor beta chains sequenced from one sample in a study of T-cell reconstitution after alpha-beta-depleted transplantation in children. Unique molecular identifiers were incorporated during preparation of the TCRbeta library. TCRdb analysed the PCR reads with MiXCR anew, one entry per CDR3 protein. Of some 200,000 distinct CDR3 sequences listed, approximately 10% were seen once; the top ten hold 5.5% to 8%. The sample here was PBMCs from the stem cell graft donor, taken from the stem cell graft. These receptors were obtained from a human donor who donated a stem cell graft to a child with acute lymphoblastic leukemia.

In its sample, this clonotype was seen a few times. This sequence joins TRBV4-1 and TRBJ2-3; D is possibly TRBD2 (5 bases). V lost 7 bases to trimming and J lost 12 bases, with 26 bases between them. The germline CDR1 and CDR2 sequences are MGHRA and YSYEKL. CDR3 length: 15 amino acids. The CDR3 DNA follows: TGCGCCAGCATGTCGGCCGTTGAGACTACCCCCAGCCAGTATTTT. Translating gives CASMSAVETTPSQYF.

The sample holds many counts of this clonotype. The chain carries TRBV20-1 and TRBJ2-7, with 8 bases that match TRBD2. The CDR3 has 15 residues. The germline V gene has CDR1 DFQATT and CDR2 SNEGSKA (reference sequence). V shed 6 bases, J shed 7 bases, and the junction held 17 bases outside the gene matches. The chain's CDR3 is CSAYPQGLGGGEQYF. In nucleotides, the CDR3 is TGCAGTGCCTATCCTCAGGGACTAGGGGGGGGAGAGCAGTACTTC.

V usage is TRBV3-1 and J usage is TRBJ1-1; D might be TRBD1 (6 bases). Germline lookup yields CDR1 LGHDT and CDR2 YNNKEL (reference sequence). V lost 2 bases to trimming and J lost 8 bases, with 12 bases between them. This CDR3 has 13 residues. The CDR3, as DNA: TGTGCCAGCAGCCAAACCGGGACACTAGAAGCTTTCTTT. Protein sequence: CASSQTGTLEAFF. Variable domain in full (rest from reference TRBV3-1 and TRBJ1-1): DTAVSQTPKYLVTQMGNDKSIKCEQNLGHDTMYWYKQDSKKFLKIMFSYNNKELIINETVPNRFSPKSPDKAHLNLHINSLELGDSAVYFCASSQTGTLEAFFGQGTRLTVV.

There are many counts of this clonotype. The V and J genes are TRBV7-9 and TRBJ2-1; D not resolved. Germline V CDR1 and CDR2: SEHNR, FQNEAQ (reference sequence). Trimming removed 2 bases at V and 4 bases at J, with 12 bases between. The CDR3 is 15 amino acids. The CDR3 DNA reads TGTGCCAGCAGCTTAATCGGGTTTGGGTACAATGAGCAGTTCTTC. Residues: CASSLIGFGYNEQFF. Full variable domain (rest looked up from reference TRBV7-9 and TRBJ2-1): DTGVSQNPRHKITKRGQNVTFRCDPISEHNRLYWYRQTLGQGPEFLTYFQNEAQLEKSRLLSDRFSAERPKGSFSTLEIQRTEQGDSAMYLCASSLIGFGYNEQFFGPGTRLTVL.

The chain combines TRBV7-9 with TRBJ1-1, with D uncertain. The V end was cut by 4 bases, the J end by 6 bases, with 21 bases between. The CDR3 loop spans 16 amino acids. Germline V CDR1 and CDR2: SEHNR, FQNEAQ (reference sequence). The CDR3 nucleotides read TGTGCCAGCAGCTCCCGGATTGGGGAGATGGAGTCTGAAGCTTTCTTT. It yields the protein CASSSRIGEMESEAFF.

This clonotype was picked up many times. The genes are TRBV3-1 and TRBJ1-1, with 9 bases identical to TRBD1. J was trimmed by 7 bases and V by 6 bases; bases with no gene match: 12. CDR1 LGHDT and CDR2 YNNKEL come from the germline V gene (reference sequence). This CDR3 region has 15 residues. CDR3 residues: CASSPGTGTYGEAFF. The CDR3 DNA reads TGTGCCAGCAGTCCCGGGACAGGGACCTACGGTGAAGCTTTCTTT.

This clonotype was picked up many times. This chain links TRBV20-1 with TRBJ1-4; D is undetermined. The germline V gene has CDR1 DFQATT and CDR2 SNEGSKA (reference sequence). V was cut by 0 bases and J by 0 bases, with 11 bases left in between. The CDR3 loop spans 16 amino acids. CDR3 protein: CSARDLQTATNEKLFF. The CDR3, as DNA: TGCAGTGCTAGAGATCTTCAGACTGCAACTAATGAAAAACTGTTTTTT.

The chain couples TRBV19 to TRBJ2-7, with 7 bases identical to TRBD2. With 9 bases clipped from V and 6 bases from J, the junction kept 17 bases outside the gene matches. CDR3 size: 15 residues. The germline V gene encodes CDR1 LNHDA and CDR2 SQIVND (reference sequence). As DNA, the CDR3 is TGTGCCAGCCAGGTGGGGGGGATCGGCGCGGGCGAGCAGTACTTC. It is translated as CASQVGGIGAGEQYF.

This clonotype occurred a few times. The chain is built from TRBV5-6 and TRBJ2-5; 11 bases are a match to TRBD2. The CDR3 has 18 residues. From germline, CDR1 is SGHDT and CDR2 YYEEEE. V dropped 4 bases and J dropped 1; count of bases not matched to a gene: 12. The CDR3 bases are TGTGCCAGCAGCCGGACTAGCGGGTGGGTTTTCACCCAAGAGACCCAGTACTTC. Residues: CASSRTSGWVFTQETQYF. The whole variable domain, remainder taken from reference TRBV5-6 and TRBJ2-5, is DAGVTQSPTHLIKTRGQQVTLRCSPKSGHDTVSWYQQALGQGPQFIFQYYEEEERQRGNFPDRFSGHQFPNYSSELNVNALLLGDSALYLCASSRTSGWVFTQETQYFGPGTRLLVL.

The chain combines TRBV9 with TRBJ2-1; 9 bases are a match to TRBD1. This CDR3 has 15 amino acids. The J segment lost 1 base and the V segment lost 8 bases, leaving 7 bases of the junction unmatched. Germline V gives CDR1 SGDLS, CDR2 YYNGEE. The CDR3 reads CASTDRGASYNEQFF. The DNA of the CDR3 is TGTGCCAGTACTGACAGGGGGGCATCCTACAATGAGCAGTTCTTC. The variable domain in full, completed from reference TRBV9 and TRBJ2-1, reads DSGVTQTPKHLITATGQRVTLRCSPRSGDLSVYWYQQSLDQGLQFLIQYYNGEERAKGNILERFSAQQFPDLHSELNLSSLELGDSALYFCASTDRGASYNEQFFGPGTRLTVL.

J is TRBJ1-1 and V is TRBV2; 7 nucleotides match TRBD1. Germline V gene lookup returns CDR1 SNHLY and CDR2 FYNNEI. V shed 4 bases and J 0 bases; nucleotides not matched to a gene: 5. This CDR3 spans 15 amino acids. The CDR3 loop is CASSGQGIMNTEAFF. CDR3 DNA sequence: TGTGCCAGCAGTGGACAGGGAATTATGAACACTGAAGCTTTCTTT.

The V gene is TRBV7-9, the J gene TRBJ2-5; D may be TRBD1 (6 bases). V lost 2 bases, J lost 5 bases, and 9 bases lay in between. CDR1 is SEHNR, CDR2 FQNEAQ, per germline (reference sequence). This CDR3 comprises 13 residues. Here the CDR3 reads CASSLNQGETQYF. DNA for the CDR3: TGTGCCAGCAGCTTAAACCAGGGGGAGACCCAGTACTTC.

V is TRBV2 and J is TRBJ1-6, with TRBD1 matching over 9 bases. Germline CDR1 and CDR2: SNHLY and FYNNEI. V shed 6 bases and J 5 bases; nucleotides not matched to a gene: 20. The CDR3 contains 20 residues. The CDR3 region is CASSPSKPGQGILNNSPLHF. The CDR3 DNA sequence: TGTGCCAGCAGCCCCTCCAAACCAGGACAGGGGATTTTGAATAATTCACCCCTCCACTTT.

This clonotype was counted a few times. V usage is TRBV6-5 and J usage is TRBJ1-5; no clear D gene. Trimming left V 7 bases short and J 3 bases short, with 13 bases between. The germline V gene encodes CDR1 MNHEY and CDR2 SVGAGI. The CDR3 sequence is 14 residues long. CDR3 protein: CASTLSQNNQPQHF. Written as DNA, the CDR3 is TGTGCCAGCACCCTGAGCCAGAACAATCAGCCCCAGCATTTT.

This rearrangement joins TRBV29-1 to TRBJ2-2; either TRBD1 or TRBD2 may fit D (6 bases each). Germline V gene sequence: CDR1 SQVTM, CDR2 ANQGSEA. The CDR3 spans 15 residues. The germline V and J ends were trimmed by 7 bases and 0 bases, with 15 bases remaining between them. Here the CDR3 reads CSARARGANTGELFF. In DNA form, the CDR3 reads TGCAGCGCCCGGGCGAGGGGGGCGAACACCGGGGAGCTGTTTTTT.

This clonotype was observed many times. This chain links TRBV20-1 with TRBJ2-1; 7 bases match TRBD2. J lost 6 bases, V lost 3 bases, and 8 bases had no gene match. Per the germline V gene, CDR1 is DFQATT and CDR2 is SNEGSKA (reference sequence). The length of the CDR3 is 14 residues. CDR3 coding DNA: TGCAGTGCTAGGAGGGCGGGGGATCGCAATGAGCAGTTCTTC. Translating gives CSARRAGDRNEQFF.

About this clonotype itself: One end of the junction does not line up with germline, which may come from a read error. The chain combines TRBV20-1 with TRBJ2-7, with 7 bases aligning to TRBD2. The CDR3 has 17 amino acids. CDR1 is DFQATT, CDR2 SNEGSKA, per germline (reference sequence). This CDR3 is CSVRGRQGGNLSYEQYF. In nucleotides, the CDR3 is TGCAGTGTTAGAGGCCGGCAGGGAGGGAATTTGTCCTACGAGCAGTACTTC.